This T cell receptor (beta chain) emerged from a study of shared clonotypes between healthy human individuals (dated by TCRdb to about 2020). Regarding the complete study: The cohort comprised two women and a few men aged 18 to 49 years. Blood TCR repertoires of 5 or 6 healthy adults were deeply sequenced to estimate repertoire size and the extent of clonotype sharing between individuals. Leukapheresis yielded between about 0.85 and 10 billion PBMCs per donor. Different laboratories and diverse techniques were used to prepare libraries and sequence TCR repertoires, to increase sequencing depth and limit assay-specific biases. For each donor, three plates each were used for CD4 naive and CD4 memory, two plates were used for CD8 naive, and one plate was used for CD8 memory.

CD8 naive samples consisted of CD45RO-negative cells that were positively selected for CCR7, yielding a CD45RA+CCR7+ population without TemRA cells. Healthy HIV-negative adults with no recently reported acute infections or vaccinations were included as donors. Only Caucasian adults living in Nashville, Tennessee, USA were represented among the donors. Blood was obtained by leukapheresis, after which PBMCs were separated by Ficoll-Histopaque density gradient centrifugation and cryopreserved in liquid nitrogen vapor phase. Analytical flow cytometry was used to check the purity and quantity of each magnetically sorted T cell population. Each sorted fraction had its genomic DNA isolated and then quantified by UV absorbance on a Nanodrop 2000c. Inclusive of the bounding cysteine and phenylalanine, the CDR3 is 15 residues long. Of all the DNA, just the CDR3 is kept, 45 bases in frame from base 1. Looking up the germline V gene (reference sequence) yields CDR1 LNHDA and CDR2 SQIVND. V is cut by 1 base and J by 2 bases, and the space between the germline ends is 12 bases.

General conclusions and limits of the study: Naive subsets generally had larger estimated clonotype richness than memory subsets. Based on pairwise subsampling, the degree of clonotype sharing among donors was expected to be affected by sequencing depth. Approximately 4.8% of naive CD4, 3.5% of naive CD8, approximately 2.2% of memory CD4, and approximately 0.39% of memory CD8 clonotypes were shared across a few donors. The small number of donors limited the genetic and exposure-history diversity represented. Compared with non-shared clonotypes, the clonotypes found in all four sorted-subset donors had higher generation probabilities. Sampling was restricted to blood, and TCR repertoires in tissue are likely to differ from TCR repertoires in blood. Rarefaction of sorted-subset datasets indicated incomplete sequencing despite the large sequencing depth.

Notes on this clone: What this receptor recognizes is not known. Qualities for individual bases were not recorded, and no much larger clone is one base off.

Using the deep immunoSEQ assay, multiplex PCR amplified TCR CDR3 regions from genomic DNA. Genomic DNA extracted from each cell subset was distributed evenly over all wells of several immunoSEQ 96-well plates, and each plate served as one replicate. For sorted subsets, approximately 190 ng genomic DNA, equal to tens of thousands of T cell genomes, was loaded into each replicate PCR. Purified libraries were measured with a Qubit 3.0 fluorometer, size-checked on a Bioanalyzer 2100, and measured again with the KAPA Library Quantification kit. A separate single-read 150-cycle Illumina NextSeq 550 flow cell was used to sequence each immunoSEQ 96-well plate. In the paper's pipeline: Because the immunoSEQ output included only junctional sequences and no quality scores, the filtering could not be the same as the filtering used for full-length reads. Sequences were annotated with PyIR, a Python wrapper for IgBLAST v1.9, using IMGT germline references to assign V/J genes and CDR3. Reads were filtered out if the reads had weak V/J assignments (E-value above 1e-6), no CDR3, stop codons, out-of-frame junctions, or ambiguous translated residues. V3J clonotypes were defined by identical inferred V gene, J gene, and CDR3 amino acid sequence. To compute the percentage overlap between repertoires, the number of shared unique clonotypes was divided by the size of the smaller repertoire. Repertoire richness was assessed with RTK rarefaction, the Chao1 estimator, and Recon v2.1 estimates of unobserved clonotypes. Generation probabilities were computed with OLGA for all TCRbeta clonotypes obtained by the gDNA method from several donors. The clones in this table, taken by TCRdb from immuneACCESS, are in-frame only. Not every clone is retained; where verified, under half of the shortfall comes from an unresolved V gene, and the cause of the rest is unknown. V and J calls and clone size come straight from that table; D and trimming were deduced from the DNA. The sample has approximately 2,200,000 clones on record, approximately 94% of them singletons. Together, the top ten hold around 1.7% of the sample.

The TCR sequence derives from a man in his late teens or twenties in good health. Some clones in this sample may be carry-over from other donors' samples. Here the chain combines TRBV19 and TRBJ2-7; the D call is possibly TRBD1 or TRBD2, each sharing 5 bases. The sequencing input was naive CD8+ T cells from PBMCs. Read against the paper, the sample's cell subset or site label means: CD45RA+CCR7+. Here is the DNA: TGTGCCAGTAGTATAGGTGCCGGGGCCACCTACGAGCAGTACTTC. The resulting protein is CASSIGAGATYEQYF.